The following is a T cell receptor (beta chain) sequence with its context. Its antigen is unknown. The data were taken from a study of chemoradiotherapy in HPV16-positive cancers. The wider study: Functional T-cell assays on a couple of HPV16-positive patients' cells defined candidate HPV-specific clones and common TCR motifs.

General study results and limits: Only two HPV16-positive patients supplied the functional HPV-specificity definition. Non-HPV-specific T cells did not expand in tumors during treatment, whereas candidate HPV-specific clones and E7-related motifs did.

CDR1 is SGDLS and CDR2 is YYNGEE in the germline V gene. This CDR3 spans 15 amino acids. Trimming shortened V by 4 bases and J by 2 bases, and 13 bases separated the two germline ends. Sequencing was performed with immunoSEQ multiplex PCR; in TCRdb, only in-frame clones are kept and a portion is missing. Of 2,500 to 3,000 clones detected, around 85% appear once; the ten largest clones hold over 3%. The sequence was obtained from a human donor with HPV-associated anogenital cancer. The sample here was tumor tissue, taken from a patient who underwent chemoradiotherapy. The V and J genes are TRBV9 and TRBJ1-3, with D possibly matching TRBD1 (5 bases). CDR3 sequence reads: CASSPRLGAGNTIYF. CDR3 bases: TGTGCCAGCAGCCCCAGGTTGGGGGCTGGAAACACCATATATTTT.